The entry that follows covers one T cell receptor beta chain sequence. This sample stems from a study of Graves' ophthalmopathy and Graves' hyperthyroidism. The study amplified TCR beta CDR3 regions using RNA transcripts. RT-PCR with HTBI primers came first, then second-round multiplex PCR. TCRdb passed the multiplex PCR reads through MiXCR, listing each CDR3 protein once. Of around 1,200,000 distinct CDR3 sequences listed, 35% to 40% are singletons. This receptor was identified in an adult man with Graves' hyperthyroidism. The sequenced sample was peripheral blood or thyroid tissue (not recorded which).

The CDR3 is CASSPNGDRNTEAFF. For the CDR3, the DNA is TGCGCCAGCAGCCCGAACGGGGACAGGAACACTGAAGCTTTCTTT. This chain links TRBV5-1 with TRBJ1-1; 7 bases fit TRBD1. V was pared by 4 bases and J by 1 base, with 7 bases of the junction left unmatched. CDR3 length equals 15 residues. CDR1 is SGHRS and CDR2 is YFSETQ in the germline V gene. Using reference TRBV5-1 and TRBJ1-1 for the parts outside the CDR3, the full variable domain is KAGVTQTPRYLIKTRGQQVTLSCSPISGHRSVSWYQQTPGQGLQFLFEYFSETQRNKGNFPGRFSGRQFSNSRSEMNVSTLELGDSALYLCASSPNGDRNTEAFFGQGTRLTVV.